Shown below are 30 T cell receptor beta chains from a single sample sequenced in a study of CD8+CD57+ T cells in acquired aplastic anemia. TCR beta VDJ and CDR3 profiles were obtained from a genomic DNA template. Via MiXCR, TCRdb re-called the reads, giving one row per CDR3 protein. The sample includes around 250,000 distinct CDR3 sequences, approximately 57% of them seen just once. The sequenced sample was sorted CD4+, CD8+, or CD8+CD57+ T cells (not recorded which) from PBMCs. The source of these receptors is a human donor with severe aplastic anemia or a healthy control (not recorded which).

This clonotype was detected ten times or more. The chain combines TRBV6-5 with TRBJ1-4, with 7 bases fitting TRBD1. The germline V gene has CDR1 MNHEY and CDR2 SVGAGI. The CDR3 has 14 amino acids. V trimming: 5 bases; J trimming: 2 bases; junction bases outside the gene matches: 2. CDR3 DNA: TGTGCCAGCAGTACGACAGGGACTAATGAAAAACTGTTTTTT. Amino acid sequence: CASSTTGTNEKLFF.

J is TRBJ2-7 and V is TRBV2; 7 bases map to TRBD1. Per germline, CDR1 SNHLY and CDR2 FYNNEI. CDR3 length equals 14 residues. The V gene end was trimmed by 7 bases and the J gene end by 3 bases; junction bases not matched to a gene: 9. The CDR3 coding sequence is TGTGCCAGCACTACCGGGACAGACATCTACGAGCAGTACTTC. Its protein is CASTTGTDIYEQYF.

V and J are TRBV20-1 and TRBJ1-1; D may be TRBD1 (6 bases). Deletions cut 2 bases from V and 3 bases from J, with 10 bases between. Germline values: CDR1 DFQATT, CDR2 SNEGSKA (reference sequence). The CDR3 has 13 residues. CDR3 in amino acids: CSARRAGDTEAFF. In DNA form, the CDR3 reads TGCAGTGCTAGAAGGGCAGGGGACACTGAAGCTTTCTTT.

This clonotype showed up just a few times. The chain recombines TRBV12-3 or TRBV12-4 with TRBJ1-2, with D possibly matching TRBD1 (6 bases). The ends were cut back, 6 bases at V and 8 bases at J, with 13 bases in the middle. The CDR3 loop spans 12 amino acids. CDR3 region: CASSPGGHGYTF. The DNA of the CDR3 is TGTGCCAGCAGCCCCGGGGGGCACGGCTACACCTTC.

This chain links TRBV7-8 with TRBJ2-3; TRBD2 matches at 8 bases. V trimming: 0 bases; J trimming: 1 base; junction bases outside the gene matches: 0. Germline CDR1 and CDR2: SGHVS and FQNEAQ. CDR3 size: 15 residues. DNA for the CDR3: TGTGCCAGCAGCTTAGCGACTAGCGGCACAGATACGCAGTATTTT. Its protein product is CASSLATSGTDTQYF.

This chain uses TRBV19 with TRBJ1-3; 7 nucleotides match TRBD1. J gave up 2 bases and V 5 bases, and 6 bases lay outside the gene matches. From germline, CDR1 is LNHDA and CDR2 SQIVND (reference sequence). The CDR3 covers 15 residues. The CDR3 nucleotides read TGTGCCAGTAGTGTTGGACAGGACCCTGGAAACACCATATATTTT. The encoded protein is CASSVGQDPGNTIYF.

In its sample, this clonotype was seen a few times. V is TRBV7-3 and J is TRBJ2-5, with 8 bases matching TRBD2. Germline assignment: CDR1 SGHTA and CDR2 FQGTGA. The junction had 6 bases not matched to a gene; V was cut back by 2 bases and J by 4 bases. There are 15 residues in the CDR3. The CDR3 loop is CASSLLAGGGETQYF. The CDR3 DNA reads TGTGCCAGCAGCTTACTTGCGGGGGGAGGAGAGACCCAGTACTTC.

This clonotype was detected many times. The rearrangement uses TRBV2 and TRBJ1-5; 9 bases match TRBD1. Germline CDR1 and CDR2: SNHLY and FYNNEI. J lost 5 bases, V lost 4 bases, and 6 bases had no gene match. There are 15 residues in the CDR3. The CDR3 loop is CASSGRTGEDQPQHF. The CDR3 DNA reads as TGTGCCAGCAGTGGCCGGACAGGGGAGGATCAGCCCCAGCATTTT.

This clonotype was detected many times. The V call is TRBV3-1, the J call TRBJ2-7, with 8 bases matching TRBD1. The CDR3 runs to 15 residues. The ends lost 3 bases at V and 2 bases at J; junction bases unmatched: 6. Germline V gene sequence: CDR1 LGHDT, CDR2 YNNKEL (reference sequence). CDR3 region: CASSQDRVAPYEQYF. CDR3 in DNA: TGTGCCAGCAGCCAGGACAGGGTAGCCCCCTACGAGCAGTACTTC.

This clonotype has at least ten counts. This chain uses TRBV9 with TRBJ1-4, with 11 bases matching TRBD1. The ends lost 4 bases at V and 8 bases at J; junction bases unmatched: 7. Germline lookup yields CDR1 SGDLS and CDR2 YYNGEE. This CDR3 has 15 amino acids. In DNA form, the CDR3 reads TGTGCCAGCAGCTTCGAGGGACAGGGGGGAGAAAAACTGTTTTTT. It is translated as CASSFEGQGGEKLFF.

The CDR3 coding sequence is TGCAGTGCTCCGCATGGCACTATTGTTGAGGATACGCAGTATTTT. Its protein product is CSAPHGTIVEDTQYF. The V gene is TRBV20-1, the J gene TRBJ2-3; D not resolved. The CDR3 sequence is 15 residues long. The V and J ends lost 5 bases and 6 bases respectively, with 21 bases between them. The germline gives CDR1 DFQATT, CDR2 SNEGSKA (reference sequence).

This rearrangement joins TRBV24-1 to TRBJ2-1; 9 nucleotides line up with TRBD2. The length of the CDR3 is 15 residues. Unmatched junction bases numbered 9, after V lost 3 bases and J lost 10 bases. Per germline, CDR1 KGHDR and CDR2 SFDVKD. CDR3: CATSDPSGTGGEQFF. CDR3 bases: TGTGCCACCAGTGATCCTAGCGGGACGGGGGGGGAGCAGTTCTTC.

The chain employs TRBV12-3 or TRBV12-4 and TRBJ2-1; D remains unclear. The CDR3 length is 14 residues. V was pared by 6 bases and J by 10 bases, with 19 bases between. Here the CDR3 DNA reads TGTGCCAGCAGCCCAACGATTGTTACGGCCGAGCAGTTCTTC. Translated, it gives CASSPTIVTAEQFF.

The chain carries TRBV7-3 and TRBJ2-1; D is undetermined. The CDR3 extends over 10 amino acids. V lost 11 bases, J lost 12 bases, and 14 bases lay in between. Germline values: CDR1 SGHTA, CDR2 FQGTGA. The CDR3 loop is CAAPLLRQFF. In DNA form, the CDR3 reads TGTGCCGCGCCTCTTTTGAGGCAGTTCTTC.

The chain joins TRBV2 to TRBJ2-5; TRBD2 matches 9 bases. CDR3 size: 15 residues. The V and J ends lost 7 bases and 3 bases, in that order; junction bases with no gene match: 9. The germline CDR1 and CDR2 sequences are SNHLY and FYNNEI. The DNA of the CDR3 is TGTGCCAGCACGCGGGCTAGCGGGATAGAAGAGACCCAGTACTTC. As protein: CASTRASGIEETQYF.

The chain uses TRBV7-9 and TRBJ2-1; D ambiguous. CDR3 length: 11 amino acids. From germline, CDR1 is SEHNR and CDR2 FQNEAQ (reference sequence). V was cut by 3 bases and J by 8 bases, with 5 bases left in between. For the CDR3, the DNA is TGTGCCAGCAGCTTGATCTATGAGCAGTTCTTC. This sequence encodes CASSLIYEQFF.

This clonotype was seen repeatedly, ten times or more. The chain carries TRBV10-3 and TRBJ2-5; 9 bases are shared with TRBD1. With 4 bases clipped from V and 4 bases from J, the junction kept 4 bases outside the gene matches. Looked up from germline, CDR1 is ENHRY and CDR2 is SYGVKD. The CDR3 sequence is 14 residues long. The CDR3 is CAISVRQGGETQYF. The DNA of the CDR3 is TGTGCCATCAGTGTTAGACAGGGGGGAGAGACCCAGTACTTC.

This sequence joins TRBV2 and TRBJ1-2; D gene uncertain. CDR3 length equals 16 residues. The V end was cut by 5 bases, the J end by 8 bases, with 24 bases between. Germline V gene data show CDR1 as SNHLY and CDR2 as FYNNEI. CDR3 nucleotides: TGTGCCAGCAGTCGATTTCAAGGGAGTACAGCTTACGGCTACACCTTC. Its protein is CASSRFQGSTAYGYTF.

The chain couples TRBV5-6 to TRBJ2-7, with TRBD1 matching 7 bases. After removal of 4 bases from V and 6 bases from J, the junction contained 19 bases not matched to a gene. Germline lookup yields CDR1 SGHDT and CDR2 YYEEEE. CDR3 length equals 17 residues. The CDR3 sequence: CASSEGATGSTAAEQYF. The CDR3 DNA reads TGTGCCAGCAGCGAGGGGGCAACAGGGTCGACCGCTGCCGAGCAGTACTTC.

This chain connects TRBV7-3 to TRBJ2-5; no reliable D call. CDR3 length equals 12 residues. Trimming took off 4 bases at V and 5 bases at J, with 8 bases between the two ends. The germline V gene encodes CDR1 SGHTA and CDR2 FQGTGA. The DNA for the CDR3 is TGTGCCAGCAGCTCTACCGGTGAGACCCAGTACTTC. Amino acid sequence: CASSSTGETQYF.

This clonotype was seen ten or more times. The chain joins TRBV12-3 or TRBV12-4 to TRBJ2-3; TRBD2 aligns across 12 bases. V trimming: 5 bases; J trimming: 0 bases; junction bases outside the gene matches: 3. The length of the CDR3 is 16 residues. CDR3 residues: CASSTSGGPSTDTQYF. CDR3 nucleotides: TGTGCCAGCAGTACTAGCGGGGGGCCTAGCACAGATACGCAGTATTTT.

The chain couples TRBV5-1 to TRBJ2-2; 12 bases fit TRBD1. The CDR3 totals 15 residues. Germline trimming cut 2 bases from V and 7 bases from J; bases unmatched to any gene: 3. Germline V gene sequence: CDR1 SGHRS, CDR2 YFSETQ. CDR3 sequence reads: CASSFGTGGCGELFF. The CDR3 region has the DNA TGCGCCAGCAGCTTCGGGACAGGGGGCTGCGGGGAGCTGTTTTTT.

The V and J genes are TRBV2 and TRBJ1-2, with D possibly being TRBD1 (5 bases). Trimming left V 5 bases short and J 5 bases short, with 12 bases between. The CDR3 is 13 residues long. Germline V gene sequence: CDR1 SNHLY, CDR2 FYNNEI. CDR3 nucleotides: TGTGCCAGCAGTAGGGACGGAATATATGGCTACACCTTC. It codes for CASSRDGIYGYTF.

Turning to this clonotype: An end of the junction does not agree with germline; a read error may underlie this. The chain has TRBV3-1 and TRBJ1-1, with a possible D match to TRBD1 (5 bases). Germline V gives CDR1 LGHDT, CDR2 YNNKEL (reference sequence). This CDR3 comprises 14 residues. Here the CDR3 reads CVSTLGPPRTEAFF. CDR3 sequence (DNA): TGTGTCAGCACCCTGGGGCCCCCCCGCACTGAAGCTTTCTTT.

In DNA form, the CDR3 reads TGTGCCAGCAGCCAAGAAGCCAGGGCCGGCCAAGAGACCCAGTACTTC. It translates to CASSQEARAGQETQYF. This rearrangement joins TRBV12-3 or TRBV12-4 to TRBJ2-5; tentatively, D is TRBD1 (5 bases). Trimming removed 6 bases from V and 1 base from J, with 18 bases in between. The CDR3 spans 16 residues.

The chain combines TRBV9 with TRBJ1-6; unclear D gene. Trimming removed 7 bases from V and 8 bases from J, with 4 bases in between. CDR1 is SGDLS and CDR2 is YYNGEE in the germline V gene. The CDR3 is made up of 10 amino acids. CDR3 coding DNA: TGTGCCAGCGGGGATTCACCCCTCCACTTT. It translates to CASGDSPLHF. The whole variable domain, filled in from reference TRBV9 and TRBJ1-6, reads DSGVTQTPKHLITATGQRVTLRCSPRSGDLSVYWYQQSLDQGLQFLIQYYNGEERAKGNILERFSAQQFPDLHSELNLSSLELGDSALYFCASGDSPLHFGNGTRLTVT.

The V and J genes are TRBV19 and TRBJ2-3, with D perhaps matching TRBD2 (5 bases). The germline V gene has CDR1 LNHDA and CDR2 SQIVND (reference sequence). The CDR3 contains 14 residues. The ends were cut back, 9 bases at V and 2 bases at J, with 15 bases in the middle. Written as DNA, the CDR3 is TGTGCCAGCCGGGAATGGGAGTCCACAGATACGCAGTATTTT. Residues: CASREWESTDTQYF.

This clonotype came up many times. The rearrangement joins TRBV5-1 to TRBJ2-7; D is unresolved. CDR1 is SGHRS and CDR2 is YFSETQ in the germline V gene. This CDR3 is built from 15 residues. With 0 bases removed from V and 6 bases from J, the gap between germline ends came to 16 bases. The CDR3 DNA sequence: TGCGCCAGCAGCTTGGGTGGCCCTTCCTTGCCCGAGCAGTACTTC. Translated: CASSLGGPSLPEQYF.

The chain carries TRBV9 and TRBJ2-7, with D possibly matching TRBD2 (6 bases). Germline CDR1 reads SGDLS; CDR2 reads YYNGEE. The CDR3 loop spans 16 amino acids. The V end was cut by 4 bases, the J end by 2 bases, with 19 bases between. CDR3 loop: CASSLAERGATYEQYF. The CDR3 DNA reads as TGTGCCAGCAGCTTAGCGGAGAGAGGAGCAACCTACGAGCAGTACTTC.

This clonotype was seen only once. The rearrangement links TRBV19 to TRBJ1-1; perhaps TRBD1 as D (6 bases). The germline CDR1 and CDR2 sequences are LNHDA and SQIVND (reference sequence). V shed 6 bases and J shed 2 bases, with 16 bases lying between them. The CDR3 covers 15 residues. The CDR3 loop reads CASSPRGGGNTEAFF. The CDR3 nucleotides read TGTGCCAGTAGCCCCAGGGGAGGTGGTAACACTGAAGCTTTCTTT.